The sequence of this T cell receptor beta chain was determined in a study of shared clonotypes between healthy human individuals. Study-wide results and limits: Sharing across several donors was seen in roughly 5.2% of naive CD4 clonotypes. In having few donors, the study represented limited genetic and exposure-history diversity.

Details on this clone: The target antigen is unknown. Sequence at one end of the junction differs from germline and may be a read error.

The CDR3 is 15 residues long. In germline, CDR1 is MDHEN, CDR2 SYDVKM. Sorted-subset replicate PCRs used around 200 ng of genomic DNA. This amount corresponded to 30,000 to 35,000 T cell genomes. Generated by immunoSEQ multiplex PCR, the TCRdb table keeps only in-frame clones and is missing some. The repertoire holds millions of clones, with about 95% as singletons. The sequence was collected from a man between 18 and 29 years old in good health. Sequences were obtained from naive CD4+ T cells sorted from blood. Described subset: CD45RA+ positively selected. The chain combines TRBV28 with TRBJ2-7; TRBD1 matches at 10 bases. CDR3 loop: CVSSLAGQGDNEQYF. The CDR3 nucleotides are TGTGTCAGCAGTTTGGCCGGACAGGGGGACAACGAGCAGTACTTC.